There are many counts of the clone carrying this TCR beta chain. The sample originates from a study of shared clonotypes between healthy human individuals. Data came from immunoSEQ multiplex PCR; TCRdb stores just in-frame clones and leaves some out. The table shows fewer than 1.8 million clones, with around 98.5% occurring only once. The study enrolled healthy HIV-negative adults without recent acute infections or vaccinations as donors. This CDR3 contains 14 residues. Trimming removed 5 bases at V and 4 bases at J, with 12 bases between. The germline V gene encodes CDR1 SGHAT and CDR2 FQNNGV. The sample consisted of naive CD4+ T cells sorted from blood. Subset specified: CD45RA+ positively selected. The TCR comes from a man younger than 40 in good health. The rearrangement links TRBV11-2 to TRBJ1-5; D unclear. CDR3 loop: CASSLGSGNQPQHF. In DNA form, the CDR3 reads TGTGCCAGCAGCCTGGGATCGGGTAATCAGCCCCAGCATTTT.